These 20 T cell receptor beta chains were all obtained from the same sample, sequenced in a study of blood T cell repertoires in COVID-19. Only in-frame clones appear in the TCRdb table, and some are missing; sequencing was by immunoSEQ multiplex PCR. Here the sample spans fewer than 700,000 clones, 85% to 90% being singletons. The sequencing sample was made of peripheral blood. Every receptor here comes from a woman aged 45-60 years with COVID-19, enrolled during active disease.

The chain employs TRBV7-9 and TRBJ1-2; no definite D call. The CDR3 runs 15 residues. V was clipped by 7 bases and J by 0 bases, with 15 bases between them. Germline V gene lookup returns CDR1 SEHNR and CDR2 FQNEAQ (reference sequence). CDR3 sequence: CASTFPGTTNYGYTF. As DNA, the CDR3 is TGTGCCAGCACATTTCCAGGAACCACTAACTATGGCTACACCTTC. The entire variable domain, with the rest obtained from reference TRBV7-9 and TRBJ1-2, is as follows: DTGVSQNPRHKITKRGQNVTFRCDPISEHNRLYWYRQTLGQGPEFLTYFQNEAQLEKSRLLSDRFSAERPKGSFSTLEIQRTEQGDSAMYLCASTFPGTTNYGYTFGSGTRLTVV.

The chain has TRBV4-1 and TRBJ1-2; D remains ambiguous. Germline V gene sequence: CDR1 MGHRA, CDR2 YSYEKL. The germline V and J ends were trimmed by 1 base and 4 bases, with 10 bases remaining between them. This CDR3 region has 14 residues. The CDR3 loop reads CASSQGEYSYGYTF. The CDR3 DNA reads TGCGCCAGCAGCCAAGGGGAGTACAGCTATGGCTACACCTTC.

The chain employs TRBV29-1 and TRBJ2-3; no reliable D call. The germline gives CDR1 SQVTM, CDR2 ANQGSEA. Trimming cost V 6 bases and J 2 bases, with 3 bases left between them. The CDR3 has 10 residues. The CDR3 is CSVVTDTQYF. The CDR3 nucleotides are TGCAGCGTCGTCACAGATACGCAGTATTTT.

This clone appeared a single time. The V gene is TRBV5-1, the J gene TRBJ1-6; TRBD1 matches at 7 bases. CDR3 length equals 14 residues. From germline, CDR1 is SGHRS and CDR2 YFSETQ. The V gene end was trimmed by 0 bases and the J gene end by 8 bases; junction bases not matched to a gene: 2. The CDR3 reads CASSLAGGDSPLHF. In DNA, the CDR3 is TGCGCCAGCAGCTTGGCAGGGGGAGATTCACCCCTCCACTTT.

The genes are TRBV5-1 and TRBJ2-2; TRBD2 matches at 8 bases. The CDR3 extends over 17 amino acids. Germline values: CDR1 SGHRS, CDR2 YFSETQ. The V segment lost 4 bases and the J segment 7 bases; nucleotides outside the gene matches: 15. CDR3 bases: TGCGCCAGCAGCCCACAATTCCGGGGGGGCCGGGTCGGGGAGCTGTTTTTT. Translation gives CASSPQFRGGRVGELFF. Full variable domain (missing parts from reference TRBV5-1 and TRBJ2-2): KAGVTQTPRYLIKTRGQQVTLSCSPISGHRSVSWYQQTPGQGLQFLFEYFSETQRNKGNFPGRFSGRQFSNSRSEMNVSTLELGDSALYLCASSPQFRGGRVGELFFGEGSRLTVL.

This clone occurred once. V usage is TRBV5-6 and J usage is TRBJ1-2; D unresolved. The CDR3 has 14 amino acids. The V gene lost 0 bases and the J gene lost 8 bases, with 14 bases spanning the gap. Germline values: CDR1 SGHDT, CDR2 YYEEEE. CDR3 protein: CASSLGSGLGGYTF. In DNA form, the CDR3 reads TGTGCCAGCAGCTTGGGGTCAGGCCTTGGGGGCTACACCTTC.

J is TRBJ1-4 and V is TRBV19; D unresolved. The V gene's germline CDR1 is LNHDA and CDR2 SQIVND (reference sequence). The V gene lost 8 bases and the J gene lost 8 bases, with 6 bases spanning the gap. This CDR3 comprises 10 residues. CDR3: CASRGEKLFF. CDR3 DNA sequence: TGTGCCAGTCGAGGAGAAAAACTGTTTTTT. The full variable domain, its missing parts supplied by reference TRBV19 and TRBJ1-4, is DGGITQSPKYLFRKEGQNVTLSCEQNLNHDAMYWYRQDPGQGLRLIYYSQIVNDFQKGDIAEGYSVSREKKESFPLTVTSAQKNPTAFYLCASRGEKLFFGSGTQLSVL.

The rearrangement joins TRBV5-1 to TRBJ2-7; TRBD2 matches 13 bases. From germline, CDR1 is SGHRS and CDR2 YFSETQ. The CDR3 spans 17 residues. Unmatched junction bases numbered 9, after V lost 3 bases and J lost 3 bases. The CDR3 is CASSSGLAGARVYEQYF. CDR3 DNA: TGCGCCAGCAGCTCCGGACTAGCGGGGGCGCGGGTCTACGAGCAGTACTTC.

The genes are TRBV5-4 and TRBJ1-1; no clear D gene. CDR1 is SGHNT, CDR2 YYREEE, per germline (reference sequence). V dropped 0 bases and J dropped 5 bases, with 8 bases sitting between them. This CDR3 is 13 amino acids long. CDR3 in amino acids: CASSLGTGTEAFF. The CDR3, as DNA: TGTGCCAGCAGCTTGGGTACGGGGACTGAAGCTTTCTTT.

The rearrangement links TRBV6-5 to TRBJ2-7; a possible D gene is TRBD1 (6 bases). The germline V and J ends were trimmed by 2 bases and 2 bases, with 10 bases remaining between them. CDR1 is MNHEY and CDR2 is SVGAGI in the germline V gene. The CDR3 consists of 14 residues. The CDR3 here is CASSYSRDTYEQYF. The CDR3 coding sequence is TGTGCCAGCAGTTACAGCCGGGACACCTACGAGCAGTACTTC.

The genes are TRBV20-1 and TRBJ1-4, with D possibly TRBD1 on 6 matching bases. Germline CDR1 is DFQATT and CDR2 is SNEGSKA (reference sequence). Between the trimmed V and J ends, which lost 6 bases and 8 bases, there was a span of 10 bases. The CDR3 covers 11 residues. The CDR3 loop reads CSAHRAEKLFF. CDR3 sequence (DNA): TGCAGTGCCCACAGGGCGGAAAAACTGTTTTTT.

CDR3 sequence reads: CASSLVLGGRAGELFF. The CDR3 DNA sequence: TGTGCCAGCAGTTTAGTTCTGGGGGGGCGCGCCGGGGAGCTGTTTTTT. The chain couples TRBV27 to TRBJ2-2; TRBD2 is a possible D gene (7 bases). CDR3 length: 16 residues. Germline V lookup: CDR1 MNHEY, CDR2 SMNVEV (reference sequence). V dropped 2 bases and J dropped 6 bases, with 16 bases sitting between them.

The CDR3 protein is CASSVHSGGPTDTQYF. The CDR3, as DNA: TGTGCCAGCAGCGTCCATAGCGGGGGGCCCACAGATACGCAGTATTTT. This chain connects TRBV9 to TRBJ2-3, with 10 bases identical to TRBD2. The CDR3 runs 16 residues. V lost 2 bases and J lost 2; bases outside the gene matches: 5. The germline V gene encodes CDR1 SGDLS and CDR2 YYNGEE.

The chain employs TRBV18 and TRBJ1-2; tentatively, D is TRBD1 (6 bases). In germline, CDR1 is KGHSH, CDR2 LQKENI. Trimming cost V 5 bases and J 8 bases, with 24 bases left between them. This CDR3 has 16 residues. CDR3 coding DNA: TGTGCCAGCTCATCATCTTACAGGGATTCTCTGGTCGGCTACACCTTC. It yields the protein CASSSSYRDSLVGYTF.

The rearrangement uses TRBV30 and TRBJ2-7; possible D gene TRBD1, 5 bases. Germline CDR1 GTSNPN, CDR2 SVGIG (reference sequence). This CDR3 has 15 residues. The V and J ends lost 1 base and 7 bases respectively, with 20 bases between them. CDR3 amino acids: CAWSEGPPRVFEQYF. CDR3 DNA sequence: TGTGCCTGGAGTGAAGGACCGCCCAGGGTGTTTGAGCAGTACTTC.

Remarks on this clone: Other DNA variants within this sample encode the same CDR3. The chain combines TRBV7-9 with TRBJ2-5; 8 bases agree with TRBD2. CDR3 size: 15 residues. V was pared by 1 base and J by 1 base, with 2 bases of the junction left unmatched. The germline V gene has CDR1 SEHNR and CDR2 FQNEAQ (reference sequence). CDR3: CASSLGAGAQETQYF. CDR3 bases: TGTGCCAGCAGCTTAGGAGCGGGGGCCCAAGAGACCCAGTACTTC.

This clone was counted only a few times. The J gene is TRBJ1-4, the V gene TRBV6-2 or TRBV6-3; D uncertain. V lost 4 bases and J lost 2, with 8 bases in between. CDR1 MNHEY and CDR2 SVGEGT come from the germline V gene. This CDR3 spans 14 amino acids. This CDR3 reads CASSLSGTNEKLFF. CDR3 DNA sequence: TGTGCCAGCAGTTTGAGTGGTACTAATGAAAAACTGTTTTTT.

The chain links TRBV6-5 to TRBJ2-7; 10 nucleotides agree with TRBD1. The CDR3 covers 15 residues. The junction had 11 bases not matched to a gene; V was cut back by 8 bases and J by 4 bases. Germline CDR1 reads MNHEY; CDR2 reads SVGAGI. DNA of the CDR3: TGTGCCAGCTCTCGGGACAGGGGAACCCCTTACGAGCAGTACTTC. Amino acids: CASSRDRGTPYEQYF.

The rearrangement uses TRBV30 and TRBJ1-6, with D possibly TRBD1 on 5 matching bases. Germline CDR1 GTSNPN, CDR2 SVGIG (reference sequence). CDR3 length: 13 amino acids. V was pared by 1 base and J by 6 bases, with 7 bases between. CDR3 region: CAWSGQSNSPLHF. In DNA, the CDR3 is TGTGCCTGGAGTGGACAGAGTAATTCACCCCTCCACTTT.

The chain has TRBV5-6 and TRBJ1-1, with D perhaps TRBD1 (6 bases). This CDR3 spans 13 amino acids. Germline CDR1 SGHDT, CDR2 YYEEEE. V was shortened by 0 bases and J by 6 bases, with 9 bases between the two germline ends. This CDR3 is CASSLDRVAEAFF. In DNA form, the CDR3 reads TGTGCCAGCAGCTTGGACAGGGTCGCTGAAGCTTTCTTT. Full variable domain (rest looked up from reference TRBV5-6 and TRBJ1-1): DAGVTQSPTHLIKTRGQQVTLRCSPKSGHDTVSWYQQALGQGPQFIFQYYEEEERQRGNFPDRFSGHQFPNYSSELNVNALLLGDSALYLCASSLDRVAEAFFGQGTRLTVV.